This T cell receptor beta chain was retrieved from a study of CD8 T cells in Susac syndrome. Treatment-naive patients with stable or active relapsing-remitting disease were the multiple sclerosis controls. Bulk CD8+ and CD4+ cells came from magnetic negative isolation; CD8+ TEMRA by FACS. After extraction with the RNeasy kit, about 0.45 to 1 ug of the RNA was reverse transcribed using random hexamers. Across 54 Vbeta and 13 Jbeta, TCR beta CDR3 was amplified with immunoSEQ multiplex PCR. TCRdb reprocessed the immunoSEQ multiplex PCR reads via MiXCR and lists one record per CDR3 protein. This table has under 550,000 distinct CDR3 sequences, approximately 85% appearing once. The CDR3 length is 14 residues. The trim removed 5 bases at V and 10 bases at J, leaving 11 bases unmatched. Germline V CDR1 and CDR2: MNHEY, SMNVEV (reference sequence).

This clonotype was obtained from a human donor with multiple sclerosis. Specimen: CD8+ T cells from PBMCs. This chain uses TRBV27 with TRBJ1-2; TRBD1 aligns across 9 bases. This CDR3 is CASSLEGTGFDYTF. Here the CDR3 DNA reads TGTGCCAGCAGTCTAGAAGGGACAGGGTTCGACTACACCTTC.